These 13 T cell receptor beta chains share one sample of origin, sequenced in a study of shared clonotypes between healthy human individuals (dated by TCRdb to about 2020). Libraries came from the immunoSEQ multiplex PCR assay. TCRdb took this table from immuneACCESS and kept in-frame rearrangements with V and J called. Such tables lack part of the clones; where checked against another copy, unresolved V genes explain under half of the gap, and the rest is unexplained. In all, the sample holds some 2 million clones, and about 95% of those were seen once. Together, the top ten hold about 1.1% of the sample. CD8 naive samples were CD45RO-negative cells positively selected for CCR7, giving a CD45RA+CCR7+ population that excluded TemRA cells. Sequenced input: naive CD8+ T cells sorted from blood. Explained via the paper, the cell subset or site label denotes: CD45RA+CCR7+. All receptors come from a man aged 18-30 years in good health.

The chain uses TRBV13 and TRBJ2-7, with D possibly TRBD2 on 5 matching bases. Trimming left V 5 bases short and J 6 bases short, with 8 bases between. The CDR3 contains 11 residues. The germline V gene has CDR1 PRHDT and CDR2 FYEKMQ (reference sequence). The CDR3 protein is CASSPGVEQYF. CDR3 nucleotides: TGTGCCAGCAGCCCCGGGGTCGAGCAGTACTTC.

This chain links TRBV11-2 with TRBJ1-6; 9 nucleotides match TRBD1. This CDR3 has 16 residues. Germline trimming cut 5 bases from V and 2 bases from J; bases unmatched to any gene: 4. Per the germline V gene, CDR1 is SGHAT and CDR2 is FQNNGV. CDR3 nucleotides: TGTGCCAGCAGCAAACAGGGGGCCCCCTATAATTCACCCCTCCACTTT. Translating it yields CASSKQGAPYNSPLHF. The complete variable domain, with remaining parts taken from reference TRBV11-2 and TRBJ1-6, reads EAGVAQSPRYKIIEKRQSVAFWCNPISGHATLYWYQQILGQGPKLLIQFQNNGVVDDSQLPKDRFSAERLKGVDSTLKIQPAKLEDSAVYLCASSKQGAPYNSPLHFGNGTRLTVT.

The V gene is TRBV11-3, the J gene TRBJ2-7; D assignment may be TRBD1 or TRBD2 (5 bases each). With 3 bases removed from V and 6 bases from J, the gap between germline ends came to 18 bases. Germline CDR1 is SGHNT and CDR2 is YENEEA. The CDR3 is 15 residues long. The CDR3 DNA reads as TGTGCCAGCAGCTTGGGGGACCCAAGCACCAGCGAGCAGTACTTC. This codes for CASSLGDPSTSEQYF.

This sequence joins TRBV5-6 and TRBJ1-2, with no clear D. The germline V gene has CDR1 SGHDT and CDR2 YYEEEE. V was cut by 5 bases and J by 3 bases, with 11 bases left in between. There are 13 residues in the CDR3. The CDR3 here is CASSPPGYYGYTF. The CDR3 DNA follows: TGTGCCAGCAGTCCGCCGGGGTACTATGGCTACACCTTC.

About this clone: The same CDR3 also results from other DNA sequences found in this sample. The V gene is TRBV20-1, the J gene TRBJ2-1; D gene uncertain. V lost 2 bases and J lost 10, with 9 bases in between. This CDR3 has 11 residues. The germline V gene has CDR1 DFQATT and CDR2 SNEGSKA (reference sequence). CDR3 bases: TGCAGTGCTAGACTAGTTAGCGAGCAGTTCTTC. It is translated as CSARLVSEQFF.

V and J are TRBV4-1 and TRBJ2-7; 11 bases map to TRBD2. This CDR3 region has 17 residues. Per germline, CDR1 MGHRA and CDR2 YSYEKL. Unmatched junction bases numbered 12, after V lost 3 bases and J lost 5 bases. This chain's CDR3 is CASSQESLTSGDHEQYF. CDR3 bases: TGCGCCAGCAGCCAGGAATCCCTGACTAGCGGGGACCACGAGCAGTACTTC.

This clone was counted once. The V call is TRBV4-1, the J call TRBJ1-5; no reliable D call. The CDR3 has 14 amino acids. The germline V gene encodes CDR1 MGHRA and CDR2 YSYEKL. Trimming pared 3 bases from V and 2 bases from J, leaving 8 bases between. Here the CDR3 reads CASSQDNGNQPQHF. In nucleotides, the CDR3 is TGCGCCAGCAGCCAGGATAATGGCAATCAGCCCCAGCATTTT.

The V and J genes are TRBV29-1 and TRBJ2-7; D ambiguous. CDR1 and CDR2 from the germline V gene are SQVTM and ANQGSEA. V shed 1 base and J shed 1 base, with 5 bases lying between them. The CDR3 length is 12 residues. This chain's CDR3 is CSVEAGSYEQYF. DNA for the CDR3: TGCAGCGTTGAAGCTGGGTCCTACGAGCAGTACTTC.

The chain links TRBV29-1 to TRBJ2-7, with a possible D match to TRBD1 (6 bases). The germline V and J ends were trimmed by 3 bases and 2 bases, with 11 bases remaining between them. The length of the CDR3 is 13 residues. The V gene's germline CDR1 is SQVTM and CDR2 ANQGSEA. CDR3 DNA sequence: TGCAGCGTTGATGGGTCAGGGGCCTACGAGCAGTACTTC. This translates into CSVDGSGAYEQYF.

V gene TRBV6-1 combines with J gene TRBJ2-7; 8 bases line up with TRBD1. The germline gives CDR1 MNHNS, CDR2 SASEGT. J was trimmed by 3 bases and V by 4 bases; bases with no gene match: 14. This CDR3 is 17 amino acids long. In DNA form, the CDR3 reads TGTGCCAGCAGTGTGACAGGGGAAGAGGGTTGGGACTACGAGCAGTACTTC. It encodes CASSVTGEEGWDYEQYF.

The rearrangement joins TRBV2 to TRBJ1-1; the D gene is possibly TRBD1 (5 bases). This CDR3 region has 12 residues. From germline, CDR1 is SNHLY and CDR2 FYNNEI. The V gene lost 8 bases and the J gene lost 1 base, with 8 bases spanning the gap. The CDR3 bases are TGTGCCAGCTGGGGGGGGAACACTGAAGCTTTCTTT. This codes for CASWGGNTEAFF.

The V and J genes are TRBV4-1 and TRBJ1-6; D may be TRBD1 (6 bases). This CDR3 region has 15 residues. Germline V lookup: CDR1 MGHRA, CDR2 YSYEKL. V shed 4 bases and J shed 7 bases, with 14 bases lying between them. CDR3 nucleotides: TGCGCCAGCAGCCTTAAGACAGGATACAATTCACCCCTCCACTTT. The encoded protein is CASSLKTGYNSPLHF.

J is TRBJ2-5 and V is TRBV11-2, with unresolved D. Trimming shortened V by 8 bases and J by 1 base, and 11 bases separated the two germline ends. CDR1 SGHAT and CDR2 FQNNGV come from the germline V gene. This CDR3 comprises 13 residues. The CDR3 bases are TGTGCCAGCCGATTCCCGTTCCAAGAGACCCAGTACTTC. Protein sequence: CASRFPFQETQYF.